This is a list of T cell receptor beta chains from one sample in a study of technical replicates of blood from several donors. Produced via immunoSEQ multiplex PCR; TCRdb's table is partial and in-frame only. The data contain 85,000 or so clones, 90% to 95% of them seen just once; the ten biggest clones take up over 0.2%. Specimen: T cells isolated from PBMCs. The source is a human donor in good health. Each CDR3 is given with its conserved first and last residue.

CDR3 length	J gene	V gene	CDR3 protein
15	TRBJ1-1	TRBV5-1	CASSFWEGGNTEAFF
16	TRBJ2-1	TRBV4-1	CASRRTLAGSYNEQFF
15	TRBJ2-3	TRBV6-5	CASSYSSLGADTQYF
13	TRBJ2-7	TRBV27	CASSLGEASEQYF
14	TRBJ2-7	TRBV25-1	CASSVPSGYGEQYF
15	TRBJ2-7	TRBV13	CASSFSLAGAFEQYF
14	TRBJ1-4	TRBV29-1	CSVGSAGRGEKLFF
13	TRBJ2-1	TRBV7-2	CASSLANFNEQFF
14	TRBJ2-3	TRBV6-5	CASSSSRGTDTQYF
16	TRBJ2-3	TRBV30	CAWSPPRGAEKHTQYF
15	TRBJ1-1	TRBV4-1	CASSQDWHQNTEAFF
14	TRBJ1-6	TRBV11-2	CASSSRQDGSPLHF
15	TRBJ2-2	TRBV5-1	CASSFSYSNTGELFF
18	TRBJ1-3	TRBV25-1	CASSESPLAGTSGNTIYF
11	TRBJ1-5	TRBV14	CASSQGGAQHF
16	TRBJ1-5	TRBV7-6	CASSLGQAYSNQPQHF
13	TRBJ2-7	TRBV13	CASSLQQGYEQYF
14	TRBJ2-7	TRBV4-1	CASSQRMASYEQYF
13	TRBJ2-5	TRBV2	CASKREVRETQYF
14	TRBJ1-1	TRBV2	CASREFRGGTEAFF
14	TRBJ1-1	TRBV15	CATSGIETGGKAFF
14	TRBJ1-2	TRBV9	CASTDRNFNYGYTF
17	TRBJ2-3	TRBV27	CASSTAPGLAITDTQYF
15	TRBJ1-5	TRBV15	CATSTSGTGSQPQHF
12	TRBJ2-5	TRBV9	CASSPGGLAQYF
16	TRBJ2-2	TRBV4-2	CASSQVLAGVPGELFF
13	TRBJ1-2	TRBV19	CASTRGRIARYTF
13	TRBJ1-1	TRBV5-1	CASSPNRNTEAFF
13	TRBJ1-1	TRBV18	CASSPIAQAEAFF